This TCR beta chain emerged from a study of blood T cell repertoires in COVID-19. Study information: Sites in the United States, Italy and Spain provided acute and convalescent COVID-19 samples. PBMCs, B-cell-depleted T cells, or T cells were the source of the cDNA or gDNA that made up the material.

The CDR3 covers 14 residues. Looked up from germline, CDR1 is MNHEY and CDR2 is SMNVEV (reference sequence). After removal of 6 bases from V and 6 bases from J, the junction contained 9 bases not matched to a gene. This clone was seen many times. Methods used by the authors: Nucleated cell number was recorded as an estimate derived from reference gene primer amplification. Measured with immunoSEQ multiplex PCR; TCRdb has only the in-frame clones, and not every one. The V and J calls and clone size come from that table; D and trimming were worked out from the DNA. This sample yields hundreds of thousands of clones, of which around 80% are seen a single time; 10% belongs to the top ten.

This clonotype was obtained from a woman older than 75 with acute or convalescent COVID-19. Sequenced: peripheral blood. This chain uses TRBV27 with TRBJ2-7; 9 bases match TRBD1. In nucleotides, the CDR3 is TGTGCCAGCAGCCCCGGGACAGGGATAAGCGAGCAGTACTTC. Translation gives CASSPGTGISEQYF.